This T cell receptor (beta chain) stems from a study of blood T cell repertoires in COVID-19. Looking at the study overall: Sources were T cells, B-cell-depleted T cells, or PBMCs; the material itself was cDNA or gDNA.

Per the study methods: Estimates of nucleated cell counts were drawn from the amplification of reference gene primers. Here immunoSEQ multiplex PCR was the method, and the copy in TCRdb shows in-frame clones only, minus some. The D gene and trimming were derived from the DNA, and the V and J assignments and clone size from that table. The repertoire holds approximately 360,000 clones, with around 90% as singletons. Germline V gene sequence: CDR1 MNHEY, CDR2 SVGEGT. CDR3 size: 14 residues. The V and J ends lost 4 bases and 4 bases, in that order; junction bases with no gene match: 7. The chain uses TRBV6-2 or TRBV6-3 and TRBJ2-7, with 7 bases identical to TRBD2. Material: peripheral blood. This receptor was obtained from a man younger than 35 with active or convalescent COVID-19. CDR3 coding DNA: TGTGCCAGCAGTTCGGGCGGGAGTGGTTACGAGCAGTACTTC. It translates to CASSSGGSGYEQYF.